This entry lists 11 T cell receptor beta chains sequenced from one sample in a study of spatial heterogeneity in lung cancer. One entry per CDR3 protein, called by TCRdb with MiXCR from the 5' RACE reads. The table lists tens of thousands of distinct CDR3 sequences, less than 5.5% of them singletons. Specified time point: sample taken at primary tumor resection. Unsorted samples of tumor, nontumor lung or frozen PBMC had their whole RNA sequenced. The material sequenced was PBMCs, taken at surgery. These receptor sequences come from a female donor with early-stage non-small cell lung cancer.

Only a few counts were recorded for this clonotype. The rearrangement uses TRBV20-1 and TRBJ1-3, with 7 bases aligning to TRBD1. V shed 2 bases, J shed 8 bases, and the junction held 9 bases outside the gene matches. The CDR3 extends over 14 amino acids. Germline V gives CDR1 DFQATT, CDR2 SNEGSKA (reference sequence). DNA for the CDR3: TGCAGTGCTAGATCTAGACAGGGTGAAGACACCATATATTTT. Translated: CSARSRQGEDTIYF.

In this sample, this clonotype turned up many times. This chain connects TRBV2 to TRBJ2-3, with TRBD1 identical over 7 bases. This CDR3 is 15 amino acids long. Germline-derived CDR1 and CDR2 are SNHLY and FYNNEI. The junction had 9 bases not matched to a gene; V was cut back by 4 bases and J by 5 bases. The CDR3 nucleotides are TGTGCCAGCAGTGGAGGACAGGTTATGGGAGATACGCAGTATTTT. Its translation is CASSGGQVMGDTQYF.

This clonotype was observed many times. This chain links TRBV6-2 or TRBV6-3 with TRBJ2-3, with 13 bases that match TRBD2. Germline CDR1 MNHEY, CDR2 SVGEGT. Trimming cost V 6 bases and J 4 bases; bases outside gene matches: 7. The CDR3 sequence is 16 residues long. CDR3 DNA sequence: TGTGCCAGCAGCCTTACTAGCGGGGGGGCTGCAGATACGCAGTATTTT. It specifies CASSLTSGGAADTQYF.

V usage is TRBV20-1 and J usage is TRBJ2-4; TRBD1 matches 10 bases. V lost 5 bases, J lost 7 bases, and 8 bases stayed unmatched. The CDR3 extends over 14 amino acids. From germline, CDR1 is DFQATT and CDR2 SNEGSKA (reference sequence). CDR3 bases: TGCAGTGCTTCCGGGACAGGGGAGGGGAACATTCAGTACTTC. It encodes CSASGTGEGNIQYF.

This clonotype was observed many times. V and J are TRBV11-2 and TRBJ2-5, with a possible D match to TRBD1 (5 bases). This CDR3 region has 14 residues. CDR1 is SGHAT, CDR2 FQNNGV, per germline. Trimming shortened V by 5 bases and J by 5 bases, and 15 bases separated the two germline ends. CDR3 sequence reads: CASSPRVEGETQYF. The CDR3 DNA is TGTGCCAGCAGCCCCAGGGTGGAAGGGGAGACCCAGTACTTC.

J is TRBJ2-2 and V is TRBV18; 8 nucleotides match TRBD1. After removal of 5 bases from V and 2 bases from J, the junction contained 7 bases not matched to a gene. Germline CDR1 reads KGHSH; CDR2 reads LQKENI. The CDR3 sequence is 16 residues long. The CDR3: CASSFPGQDNTGELFF. CDR3 coding DNA: TGTGCCAGCTCATTTCCGGGACAGGACAACACCGGGGAGCTGTTTTTT.

This clonotype has more than one count but fewer than ten. The rearrangement joins TRBV4-2 to TRBJ1-2, with 10 bases that match TRBD1. V shed 3 bases, J shed 5 bases, and the junction held 6 bases outside the gene matches. This CDR3 is 15 amino acids long. CDR1 is LGHNA, CDR2 YNFKEQ, per germline. The CDR3 DNA reads as TGTGCCAGCAGCCAGCGGGGGACAGGGGAATATGGCTACACCTTC. Protein: CASSQRGTGEYGYTF.

This clonotype is classed as medium-sized. The V and J genes are TRBV2 and TRBJ2-3; TRBD1 aligns across 10 bases. CDR1 and CDR2 (germline): SNHLY, FYNNEI. V was clipped by 0 bases and J by 3 bases; unmatched bases: 6. The length of the CDR3 is 17 residues. The CDR3 region is CASSEAIAGQGTDTQYF. The CDR3 coding sequence is TGTGCCAGCAGTGAAGCCATTGCGGGACAGGGGACAGATACGCAGTATTTT.

A remark on this clonotype: Just one base apart from a much larger clone, this may be a read error. The rearrangement links TRBV25-1 to TRBJ1-1; D ambiguous. V was pared by 6 bases and J by 5 bases, with 7 bases between. Germline V gene lookup returns CDR1 MGHDK and CDR2 SYGVNS. This CDR3 spans 11 amino acids. The CDR3 region is CASSRETEAFF. CDR3 nucleotides: TGTGCCAGCAGCCGTGAGACTGAAGCTTTCTTT.

Ten or more counts support this clonotype. The V and J genes are TRBV12-5 and TRBJ2-7; 9 bases line up with TRBD1. The CDR3 runs to 17 residues. The germline V gene encodes CDR1 LGHNT and CDR2 FRNRAP. V shed 0 bases, J shed 5 bases, and the junction held 11 bases outside the gene matches. In DNA, the CDR3 is TGTGCTAGTGGTTTGGTACGCGGGACAGGGTACCACCACGAGCAGTACTTC. It codes for CASGLVRGTGYHHEQYF.

The J gene is TRBJ1-1, the V gene TRBV7-2, with D unclear. The CDR3 runs 14 residues. Per the germline V gene, CDR1 is SGHTA and CDR2 is FQGNSA. Trimming cost V 1 base and J 11 bases, with 17 bases left between them. The CDR3, as DNA: TGTGCCAGCAGCTTAGTCACGGTACTTGGTGAGGCTTTCTTT. Protein product: CASSLVTVLGEAFF.